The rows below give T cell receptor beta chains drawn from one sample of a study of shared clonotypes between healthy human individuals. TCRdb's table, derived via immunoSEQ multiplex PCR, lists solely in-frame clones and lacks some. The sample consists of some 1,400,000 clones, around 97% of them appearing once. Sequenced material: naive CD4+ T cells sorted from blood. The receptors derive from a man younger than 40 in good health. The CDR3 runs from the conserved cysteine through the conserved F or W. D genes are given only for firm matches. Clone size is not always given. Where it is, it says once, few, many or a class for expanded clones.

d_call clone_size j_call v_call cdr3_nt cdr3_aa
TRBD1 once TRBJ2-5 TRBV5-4 TGTGCCAGCAGCCCGGGACAGGACCAAGAGACCCAGTACTTC CASSPGQDQETQYF
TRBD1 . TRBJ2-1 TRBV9 TGTGCCAGCGCTCCGGGACAGGGGTACAATGAGCAGTTCTTC CASAPGQGYNEQFF
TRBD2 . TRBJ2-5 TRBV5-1 TGCGCCAGCAGCCGGATAGCGGGCCAAGAGACCCAGTACTTC CASSRIAGQETQYF
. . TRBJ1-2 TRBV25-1 TGTGCCAGCAGTGCACTCTATGGCTACACCTTC CASSALYGYTF
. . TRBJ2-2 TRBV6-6 TGTGCCAGCACGGCAGCAAACACCGGGGAGCTGTTTTTT CASTAANTGELFF
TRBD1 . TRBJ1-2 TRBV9 TGTGCCAGCAGCGCCGGACAGGGAAACTATGGCTACACCTTC CASSAGQGNYGYTF
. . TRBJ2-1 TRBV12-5 TGTGCTAGTGGTTTGGTACCCTCCCTCGGGGACAATGAGCAGTTCTTC CASGLVPSLGDNEQFF
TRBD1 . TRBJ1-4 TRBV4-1 TGCGCCAGCAGCCAAATAAGGACAGGGGGTGGTGAAAAACTGTTTTTT CASSQIRTGGGEKLFF
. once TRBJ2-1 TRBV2 TGTGCCAGCAGTGAAGCGCTTCGGAGCGGGTGGTCCTACAATGAGCAGTTCTTC CASSEALRSGWSYNEQFF
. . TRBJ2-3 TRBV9 TGTGCCAGCAGCGTAGACCAGCGGAGCACAGATACGCAGTATTTT CASSVDQRSTDTQYF
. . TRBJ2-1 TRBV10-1 TGCGCCAGCAGTGCCTACCGGGATGAAAATGAGCAGTTCTTC CASSAYRDENEQFF
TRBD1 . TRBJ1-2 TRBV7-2 TGTGCCAGCAGCCATGACAGGGGGTATGGCTACACCTTC CASSHDRGYGYTF
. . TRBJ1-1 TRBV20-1 TGCAGTGCTAACAGGGAGTTAGTAGCTTTCTTT CSANRELVAFF
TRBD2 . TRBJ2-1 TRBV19 TGTGCCAGTAGTCTTTCTAGCGGGAGGGCCCATAATGAGCAGTTCTTC CASSLSSGRAHNEQFF
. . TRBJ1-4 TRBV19 TGTGCCAGTAGTATAACGAGGTCTAATGAAAAACTGTTTTTT CASSITRSNEKLFF
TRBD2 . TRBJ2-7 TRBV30 TGTGCCTGGAGTGGGGCGGGCAGAGCGGGAGTAGGCTCCTACGAGCAGTACTTC CAWSGAGRAGVGSYEQYF
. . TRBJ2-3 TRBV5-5 TGTGCCAGCAGCCCCCCAGGGACGGCGGCCACAGATACGCAGTATTTT CASSPPGTAATDTQYF
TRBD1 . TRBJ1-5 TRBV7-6 TGTGCCAGCAGCACCGGGACAGGGTGGGGTCAGCCCCAGCATTTT CASSTGTGWGQPQHF
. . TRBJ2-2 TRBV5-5 TGTGCCAGCAGCTTCCGCATCGGGGAGCTGTTTTTT CASSFRIGELFF
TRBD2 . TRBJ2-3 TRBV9 TGTGCCAGCAGCGTCGCTAGCGGGAGAAGTACAGATACGCAGTATTTT CASSVASGRSTDTQYF
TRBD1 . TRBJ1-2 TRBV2 TGTGCCAGCAGGGACGGACAGGGCCGGGGCTATGGCTACACCTTC CASRDGQGRGYGYTF
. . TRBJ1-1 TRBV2 TGTGCCAGCACTGGGACCCGCGACCAGGGAGCTTTCTTT CASTGTRDQGAFF
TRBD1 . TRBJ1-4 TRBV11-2 TGTGCCAGCAGCCTCACAGGGGCAGGGGATTCAGGGTATCTGTTTTTT CASSLTGAGDSGYLFF
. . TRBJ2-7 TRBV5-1 TGCGCCAGCAGCTTTTACAGGACTTGGGGCTACGAGCAGTACTTC CASSFYRTWGYEQYF
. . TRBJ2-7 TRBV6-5 TGTGCCAGCAGCCGCGGGGCCTCCAACTACGAGCAGTACTTC CASSRGASNYEQYF
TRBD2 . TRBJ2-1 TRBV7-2 TGTGCCAGCAGCTTAATTAGCGGGAGCGCCGGTGAGCAGTTCTTC CASSLISGSAGEQFF
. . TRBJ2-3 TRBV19 TGTGCCAGTAGCACCCCTACGGCAGATACGCAGTATTTT CASSTPTADTQYF
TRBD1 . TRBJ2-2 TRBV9 TGTGCCAGCAGCGTAGGTCGGGGGACAGGACATTTGAACACCGGGGAGCTGTTTTTT CASSVGRGTGHLNTGELFF
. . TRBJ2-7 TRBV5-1 TGCGCCAGCAGCTTCGAGGGGGTCTCCTACGAGCAGTACTTC CASSFEGVSYEQYF
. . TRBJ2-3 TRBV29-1 TGCAGCGTTGAGGGTTCATACGAAGATACGCAGTATTTT CSVEGSYEDTQYF
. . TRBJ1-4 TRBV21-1 TGTGCCAGCAGCGCTCTTCAGGGGCATGCAACTAATGAAAAACTGTTTTTT CASSALQGHATNEKLFF
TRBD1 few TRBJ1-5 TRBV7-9 TGTGCCAGCAGCCACAACACCGGGACAGATAATCAGCCCCAGCATTTT CASSHNTGTDNQPQHF
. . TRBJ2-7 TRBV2 TGTGCCAGCAGTGCAGTTCGGACGGGATATTCTACCTACGAGCAGTACTTC CASSAVRTGYSTYEQYF
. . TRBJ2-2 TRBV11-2 TGTGCCAGCAGCTTAGGCCGGAACACCGGGGAGCTGTTTTTT CASSLGRNTGELFF
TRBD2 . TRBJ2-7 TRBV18 TGTGCCAGCTCACCACTTGCGGGAGTCGAGCAGTACTTC CASSPLAGVEQYF
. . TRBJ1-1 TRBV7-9 TGTGCCAGCAGCTTCAGTTACACTGAAGCTTTCTTT CASSFSYTEAFF
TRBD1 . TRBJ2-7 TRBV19 TGTGCCAGTAGTATAGATCCAGACAGGGCCTACGAGCAGTACTTC CASSIDPDRAYEQYF
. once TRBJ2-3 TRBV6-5 TGTGCCAGCACTGATACGCAGTATTTT CASTDTQYF
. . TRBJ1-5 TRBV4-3 TGCGCCAGCAGCCAATCGGCACAGACAGGCAGAGTCCATCAGCCCCAGCATTTT CASSQSAQTGRVHQPQHF
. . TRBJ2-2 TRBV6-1 TGTGCCAGCAGTGACCCGAGGAGGGCCACCGGGGAGCTGTTTTTT CASSDPRRATGELFF